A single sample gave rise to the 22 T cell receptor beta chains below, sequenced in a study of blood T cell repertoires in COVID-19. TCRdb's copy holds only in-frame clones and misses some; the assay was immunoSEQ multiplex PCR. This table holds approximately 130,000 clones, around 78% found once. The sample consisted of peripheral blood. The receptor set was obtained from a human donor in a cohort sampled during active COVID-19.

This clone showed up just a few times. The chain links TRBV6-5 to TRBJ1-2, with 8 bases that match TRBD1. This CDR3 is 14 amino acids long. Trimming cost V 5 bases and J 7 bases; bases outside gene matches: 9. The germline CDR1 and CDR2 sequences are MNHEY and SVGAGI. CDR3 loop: CASSLTDRGVGYTF. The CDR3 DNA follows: TGTGCCAGCAGTCTCACCGACAGGGGAGTTGGCTACACCTTC.

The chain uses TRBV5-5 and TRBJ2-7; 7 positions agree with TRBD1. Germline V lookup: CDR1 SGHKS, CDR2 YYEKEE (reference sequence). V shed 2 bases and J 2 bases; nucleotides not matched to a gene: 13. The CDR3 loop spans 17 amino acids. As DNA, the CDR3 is TGTGCCAGCAGCTTCGCCCCTGGACAGGACCTTCCCTACGAGCAGTACTTC. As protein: CASSFAPGQDLPYEQYF.

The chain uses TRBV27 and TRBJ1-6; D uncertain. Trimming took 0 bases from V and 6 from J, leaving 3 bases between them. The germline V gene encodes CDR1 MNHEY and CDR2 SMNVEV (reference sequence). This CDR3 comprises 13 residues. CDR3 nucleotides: TGTGCCAGCAGTTTATCCCTTAATTCACCCCTCCACTTT. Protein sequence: CASSLSLNSPLHF.

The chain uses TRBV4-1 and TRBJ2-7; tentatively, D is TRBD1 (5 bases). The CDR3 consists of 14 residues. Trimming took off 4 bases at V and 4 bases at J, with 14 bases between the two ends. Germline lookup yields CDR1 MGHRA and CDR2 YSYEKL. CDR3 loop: CASSPQGRAYEQYF. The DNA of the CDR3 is TGCGCCAGCAGCCCCCAGGGCAGGGCGTACGAGCAGTACTTC.

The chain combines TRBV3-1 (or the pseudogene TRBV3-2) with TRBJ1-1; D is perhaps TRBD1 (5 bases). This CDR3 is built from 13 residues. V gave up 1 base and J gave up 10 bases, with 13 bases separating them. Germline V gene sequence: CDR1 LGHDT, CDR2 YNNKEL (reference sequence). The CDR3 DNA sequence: TGTGCCAGCAGCCAAGTCCCGTTTGACAGAGCTTTCTTT. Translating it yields CASSQVPFDRAFF.

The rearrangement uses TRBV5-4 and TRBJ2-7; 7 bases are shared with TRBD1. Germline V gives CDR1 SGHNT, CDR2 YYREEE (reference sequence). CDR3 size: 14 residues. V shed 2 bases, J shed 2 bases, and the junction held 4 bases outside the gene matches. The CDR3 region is CASSLTGTAYEQYF. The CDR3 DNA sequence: TGTGCCAGCAGCTTAACCGGGACAGCCTACGAGCAGTACTTC. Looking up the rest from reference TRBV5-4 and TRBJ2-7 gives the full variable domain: ETGVTQSPTHLIKTRGQQVTLRCSSQSGHNTVSWYQQALGQGPQFIFQYYREEENGRGNFPPRFSGLQFPNYSSELNVNALELDDSALYLCASSLTGTAYEQYFGPGTRLTVT.

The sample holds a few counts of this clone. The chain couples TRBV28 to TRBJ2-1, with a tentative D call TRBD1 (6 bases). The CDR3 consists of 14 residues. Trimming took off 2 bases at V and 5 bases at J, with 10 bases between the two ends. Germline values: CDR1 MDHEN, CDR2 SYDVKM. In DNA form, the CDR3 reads TGTGCCAGCAGTTTAACACAGGGAGACAATGAGCAGTTCTTC. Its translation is CASSLTQGDNEQFF.

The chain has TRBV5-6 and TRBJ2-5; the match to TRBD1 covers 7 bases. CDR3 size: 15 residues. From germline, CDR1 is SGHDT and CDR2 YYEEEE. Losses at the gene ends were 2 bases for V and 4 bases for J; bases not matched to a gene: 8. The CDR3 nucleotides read TGTGCCAGCAGCTTTCACGGACAGGAAGGAGAGACCCAGTACTTC. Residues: CASSFHGQEGETQYF.

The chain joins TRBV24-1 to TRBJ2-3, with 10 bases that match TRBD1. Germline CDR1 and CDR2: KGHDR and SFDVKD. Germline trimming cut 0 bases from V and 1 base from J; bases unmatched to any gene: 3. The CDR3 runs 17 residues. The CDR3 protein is CATSDLTGTGGTDTQYF. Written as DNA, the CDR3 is TGTGCCACCAGTGATTTGACCGGGACAGGGGGCACAGATACGCAGTATTTT.

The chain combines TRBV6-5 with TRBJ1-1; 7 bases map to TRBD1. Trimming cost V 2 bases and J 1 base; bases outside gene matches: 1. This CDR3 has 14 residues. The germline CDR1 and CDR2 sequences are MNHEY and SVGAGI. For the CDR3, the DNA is TGTGCCAGCAGTTACGGGACAGCGAACACTGAAGCTTTCTTT. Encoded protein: CASSYGTANTEAFF.

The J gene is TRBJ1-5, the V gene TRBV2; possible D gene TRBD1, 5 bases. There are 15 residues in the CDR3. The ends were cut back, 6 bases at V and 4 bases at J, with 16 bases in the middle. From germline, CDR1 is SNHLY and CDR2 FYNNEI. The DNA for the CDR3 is TGTGCCAGCAGGACTCAGGGTCAGGAAAATCAGCCCCAGCATTTT. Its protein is CASRTQGQENQPQHF.

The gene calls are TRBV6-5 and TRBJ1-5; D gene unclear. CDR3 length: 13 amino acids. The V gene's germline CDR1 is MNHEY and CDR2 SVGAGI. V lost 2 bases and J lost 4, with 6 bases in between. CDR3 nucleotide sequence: TGTGCCAGCAGTTACAGGGAGAATCAGCCCCAGCATTTT. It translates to CASSYRENQPQHF.

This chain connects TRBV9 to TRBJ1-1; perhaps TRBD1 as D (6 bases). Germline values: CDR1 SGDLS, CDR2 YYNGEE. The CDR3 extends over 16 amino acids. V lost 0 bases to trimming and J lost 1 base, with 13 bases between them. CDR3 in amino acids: CASSVEGEGRNTEAFF. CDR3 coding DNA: TGTGCCAGCAGCGTAGAGGGGGAGGGGCGGAACACTGAAGCTTTCTTT.

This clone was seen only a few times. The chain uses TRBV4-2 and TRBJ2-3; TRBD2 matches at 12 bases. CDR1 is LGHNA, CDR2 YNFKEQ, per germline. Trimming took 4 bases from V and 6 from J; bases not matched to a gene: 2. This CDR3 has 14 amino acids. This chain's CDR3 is CASSRGTSGDTQYF. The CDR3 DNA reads TGTGCCAGCAGCCGCGGGACTAGCGGGGATACGCAGTATTTT.

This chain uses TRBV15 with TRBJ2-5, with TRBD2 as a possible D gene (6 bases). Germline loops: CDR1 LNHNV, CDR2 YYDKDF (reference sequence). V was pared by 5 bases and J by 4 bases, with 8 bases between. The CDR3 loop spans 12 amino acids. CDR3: CATSRDSETQYF. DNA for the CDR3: TGTGCCACCAGCCGGGACTCAGAGACCCAGTACTTC.

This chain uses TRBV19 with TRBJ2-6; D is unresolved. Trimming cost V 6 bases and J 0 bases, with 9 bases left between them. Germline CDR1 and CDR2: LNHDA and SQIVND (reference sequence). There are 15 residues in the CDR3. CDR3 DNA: TGTGCCAGTAGGGTTTTAGACTCTGGGGCCAACGTCCTGACTTTC. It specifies CASRVLDSGANVLTF.

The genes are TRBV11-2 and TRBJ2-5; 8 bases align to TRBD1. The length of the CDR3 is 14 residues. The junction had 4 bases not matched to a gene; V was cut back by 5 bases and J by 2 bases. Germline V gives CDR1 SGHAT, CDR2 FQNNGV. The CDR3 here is CASSEDRAQETQYF. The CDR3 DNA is TGTGCCAGCAGCGAGGACAGGGCTCAAGAGACCCAGTACTTC.

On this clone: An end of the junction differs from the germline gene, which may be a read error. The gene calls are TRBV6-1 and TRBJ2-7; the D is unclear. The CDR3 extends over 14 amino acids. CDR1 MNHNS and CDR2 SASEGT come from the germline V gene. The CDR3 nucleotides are TGTGCCAGCAGCGAAGGGTACAGATCCTACGAGCAGTACTTC. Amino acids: CASSEGYRSYEQYF.

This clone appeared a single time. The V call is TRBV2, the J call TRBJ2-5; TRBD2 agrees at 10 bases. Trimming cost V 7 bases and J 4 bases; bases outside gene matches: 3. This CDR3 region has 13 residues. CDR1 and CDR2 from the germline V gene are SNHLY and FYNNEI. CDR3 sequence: CASTSGGAETQYF. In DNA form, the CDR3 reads TGTGCCAGCACCAGCGGGGGGGCAGAGACCCAGTACTTC.

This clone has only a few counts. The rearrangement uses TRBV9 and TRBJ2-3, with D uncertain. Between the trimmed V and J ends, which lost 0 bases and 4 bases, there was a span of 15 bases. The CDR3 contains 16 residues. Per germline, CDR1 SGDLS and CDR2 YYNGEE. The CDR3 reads CASSVASTALADTQYF. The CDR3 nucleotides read TGTGCCAGCAGCGTAGCTTCCACAGCCCTCGCAGATACGCAGTATTTT.

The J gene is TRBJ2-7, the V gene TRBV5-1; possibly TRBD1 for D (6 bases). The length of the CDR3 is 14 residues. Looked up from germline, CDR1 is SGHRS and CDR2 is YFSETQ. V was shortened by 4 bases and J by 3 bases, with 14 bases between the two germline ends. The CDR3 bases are TGCGCCAGCAGCAGGGACACGTCACGCTACGAGCAGTACTTC. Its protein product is CASSRDTSRYEQYF.

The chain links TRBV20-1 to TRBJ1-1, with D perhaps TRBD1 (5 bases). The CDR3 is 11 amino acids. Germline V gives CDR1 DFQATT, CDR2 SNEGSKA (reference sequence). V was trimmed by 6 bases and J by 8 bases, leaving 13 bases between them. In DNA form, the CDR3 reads TGCAGTGCCCGGGGGGACGGGGAAGCTTTCTTT. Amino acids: CSARGDGEAFF.